A single sample is the source of the 18 T cell receptor beta chains below, sequenced in a study of identical twins. MiXCR, run by TCRdb on the 5' RACE reads, gives a single entry per CDR3 protein. Of 500,000 or so distinct CDR3 sequences in the sample, approximately 15% were seen once. This sample also appeared in a second study, on yellow fever vaccine responses in identical twins.

The specimen was CD4+ T cells sorted from blood. These receptors came from a woman aged 18-29 years in good health.

CDR3 sequence: CASSQDPPGTGGADTQYF. The CDR3 region has the DNA TGCGCCAGCAGCCAAGATCCTCCCGGGACAGGGGGCGCAGATACGCAGTATTTT. This chain uses TRBV4-3 with TRBJ2-3, with TRBD1 identical over 12 bases. This CDR3 contains 18 residues. The V segment lost 0 bases and the J segment 4 bases; nucleotides outside the gene matches: 8. Germline assignment: CDR1 LGHNA and CDR2 YSLEER.

This clonotype has a handful of counts. The chain joins TRBV7-2 to TRBJ2-1; 9 bases map to TRBD2. J lost 3 bases, V lost 5 bases, and 5 bases had no gene match. Germline-derived CDR1 and CDR2 are SGHTA and FQGNSA. CDR3 length: 15 residues. In nucleotides, the CDR3 is TGTGCCAGCAGCCGCGGGAGGGTGGTCTACAATGAGCAGTTCTTC. Protein sequence: CASSRGRVVYNEQFF. Using reference TRBV7-2 and TRBJ2-1 for the parts outside the CDR3, the full variable domain is GAGVSQSPSNKVTEKGKDVELRCDPISGHTALYWYRQSLGQGLEFLIYFQGNSAPDKSGLPSDRFSAERTGGSVSTLTIQRTQQEDSAVYLCASSRGRVVYNEQFFGPGTRLTVL.

This clonotype has only a few counts. The chain couples TRBV28 to TRBJ2-1, with a possible D match to TRBD1 (5 bases). The V gene's germline CDR1 is MDHEN and CDR2 SYDVKM. The CDR3 contains 14 residues. Deletions cut 1 base from V and 9 bases from J, with 13 bases between. The CDR3 DNA reads as TGTGCCAGCAGTTTATTCGGTGCCACAGGTGAGCAGTTCTTC. This codes for CASSLFGATGEQFF.

The chain uses TRBV6-2 or TRBV6-3 and TRBJ1-1; D gene unclear. This CDR3 is 15 amino acids long. The germline gives CDR1 MNHEY, CDR2 SVGEGT. V was clipped by 2 bases and J by 1 base, with 11 bases between them. Here the CDR3 reads CASSYGRTGNTEAFF. The CDR3, as DNA: TGTGCCAGCAGTTACGGTAGGACTGGGAACACTGAAGCTTTCTTT.

V gene TRBV12-3 or TRBV12-4 combines with J gene TRBJ2-7; D is possibly TRBD2 (6 bases). V was pared by 2 bases and J by 5 bases, with 16 bases between. The CDR3 runs to 15 residues. The CDR3 DNA is TGTGCCAGCAGTTTAAGTGGGGGGAGTACGGACGAGCAGTACTTC. Its translation is CASSLSGGSTDEQYF.

The V call is TRBV5-4, the J call TRBJ2-5; TRBD1 matches at 8 bases. V was clipped by 3 bases and J by 1 base; unmatched bases: 5. Germline V gives CDR1 SGHNT, CDR2 YYREEE (reference sequence). The CDR3 spans 15 residues. CDR3 loop: CASSWTGLAQETQYF. In nucleotides, the CDR3 is TGTGCCAGCAGCTGGACAGGGTTAGCCCAAGAGACCCAGTACTTC.

V usage is TRBV18 and J usage is TRBJ1-1; perhaps TRBD1 as D (5 bases). The CDR3 is made up of 13 amino acids. Germline V gives CDR1 KGHSH, CDR2 LQKENI. V dropped 2 bases and J dropped 8 bases, with 12 bases sitting between them. CDR3 protein: CASSPRTFTEAFF. The DNA of the CDR3 is TGTGCCAGCTCACCAAGGACATTTACGGAAGCTTTCTTT.

This clonotype was seen a handful of times. The chain recombines TRBV12-3 or TRBV12-4 with TRBJ2-7; no definite D call. The CDR3 sequence is 14 residues long. Trimming took off 3 bases at V and 1 base at J, with 10 bases between the two ends. This chain's CDR3 is CASSLVPASYEQYF. Here the CDR3 DNA reads TGTGCCAGCAGTTTGGTTCCAGCATCCTACGAGCAGTACTTC.

V is TRBV10-3 and J is TRBJ2-5, with a possible D match to TRBD2 (6 bases). The CDR3 covers 15 residues. The germline CDR1 and CDR2 sequences are ENHRY and SYGVKD. The germline V and J ends were trimmed by 5 bases and 1 base, with 14 bases remaining between them. CDR3 residues: CAISPGDSRQETQYF. The CDR3 bases are TGTGCCATCAGTCCCGGGGACTCGCGCCAAGAGACCCAGTACTTC.

The V gene is TRBV2, the J gene TRBJ2-2, with TRBD2 identical over 15 bases. With V trimmed by 7 bases and J by 4 bases, 7 bases remained unmatched. Germline V gene lookup returns CDR1 SNHLY and CDR2 FYNNEI. There are 17 residues in the CDR3. The CDR3 nucleotides are TGTGCCAGCATTGGGACTAGCGGGGGGATTGGCACCGGGGAGCTGTTTTTT. Protein sequence: CASIGTSGGIGTGELFF.

This chain connects TRBV5-6 to TRBJ1-5; D gene unclear. CDR1 and CDR2 from the germline V gene are SGHDT and YYEEEE. CDR3 length equals 15 residues. With 0 bases removed from V and 1 base from J, the gap between germline ends came to 8 bases. This chain's CDR3 is CASSLGIPSNQPQHF. For the CDR3, the DNA is TGTGCCAGCAGCTTGGGTATACCCAGCAATCAGCCCCAGCATTTT.

This clonotype was observed a handful of times. The chain uses TRBV6-5 and TRBJ2-7, with a tentative D call TRBD2 (5 bases). Per the germline V gene, CDR1 is MNHEY and CDR2 is SVGAGI. Trimming left V 4 bases short and J 5 bases short, with 15 bases between. The length of the CDR3 is 14 residues. The CDR3 DNA sequence: TGTGCCAGCAGTTTCGGTCTAGCTCCCCACGAGCAGTACTTC. Translating gives CASSFGLAPHEQYF.

The V gene is TRBV5-1, the J gene TRBJ2-5, with 9 bases matching TRBD1. V gave up 7 bases and J gave up 3 bases; unmatched junction bases: 10. Germline V CDR1 and CDR2: SGHRS, YFSETQ. This CDR3 has 15 residues. The DNA of the CDR3 is TGCGCCAGCGGGGGTCTGGGACAGGGCAAAGAGACCCAGTACTTC. The encoded protein is CASGGLGQGKETQYF.

This clonotype was seen more than once but under ten times. Here the CDR3 DNA reads TGCAGTGCGTCACAGGCGCCCTATGGCTACACCTTC. This sequence encodes CSASQAPYGYTF. The rearrangement joins TRBV20-1 to TRBJ1-2, with D tentatively TRBD1 (5 bases). The CDR3 spans 12 residues. V lost 6 bases, J lost 4 bases, and 12 bases lay in between. Germline V gives CDR1 DFQATT, CDR2 SNEGSKA (reference sequence).

The V gene is TRBV10-3, the J gene TRBJ2-6, with 7 bases matching TRBD1. CDR1 and CDR2 (germline): ENHRY, SYGVKD. This CDR3 region has 16 residues. V was clipped by 6 bases and J by 0 bases; unmatched bases: 5. The CDR3 coding sequence is TGTGCCATCAGCACAGGGGCCGGCTCTGGGGCCAACGTCCTGACTTTC. It encodes CAISTGAGSGANVLTF.

This clonotype showed up many times. The chain employs TRBV29-1 and TRBJ2-7, with D perhaps TRBD1 (6 bases). The ends were cut back, 5 bases at V and 2 bases at J, with 10 bases in the middle. The CDR3 sequence is 12 residues long. CDR1 and CDR2 from the germline V gene are SQVTM and ANQGSEA. The DNA for the CDR3 is TGCAGCGTTCCCCAGGGGCCCTACGAGCAGTACTTC. This translates into CSVPQGPYEQYF.

The chain employs TRBV6-1 and TRBJ2-2; the D is unclear. V dropped 6 bases and J dropped 1 base, with 12 bases sitting between them. In germline, CDR1 is MNHNS, CDR2 SASEGT. The CDR3 runs to 15 residues. The CDR3 DNA is TGTGCCAGCAGACCTGGATCTCGGAACACCGGGGAGCTGTTTTTT. This translates into CASRPGSRNTGELFF.

V gene TRBV12-3 or TRBV12-4 combines with J gene TRBJ2-1, with D unclear. The CDR3 covers 11 residues. V was trimmed by 0 bases and J by 15 bases, leaving 9 bases between them. The CDR3 spells CASSLAAAGFF. CDR3 DNA sequence: TGTGCCAGCAGTTTAGCGGCTGCAGGGTTCTTC.